This T cell receptor beta chain was identified during a study of blood T cell repertoires in COVID-19. Trimming left V 6 bases short and J 1 base short, with 9 bases between. CDR3 length: 13 residues. The germline CDR1 and CDR2 sequences are MNHEY and SVGAGI. This clone has only a few counts. Assay used: immunoSEQ multiplex PCR; TCRdb lists only in-frame clones, some missing. The sample lists roughly 200,000 clones; roughly 78% were seen once. The TCR originated in a woman over 75 with active or convalescent COVID-19. The chain has TRBV6-5 and TRBJ1-1, with D uncertain. Source material: peripheral blood. Written as DNA, the CDR3 is TGTGCCAGCAGGCACTCGGGGAACACTGAAGCTTTCTTT. Translating gives CASRHSGNTEAFF.